A single sample gave rise to the 8 T cell receptor beta chains below, sequenced in a study of OX40 agonist ivuxolimab in advanced cancers. Only in-frame clones appear in the TCRdb table, and some are missing; sequencing was by immunoSEQ multiplex PCR. Counted here are some 82,000 clones, approximately 95% occurring once; the ten biggest clones make up approximately 11%. This sample comprised CD4+ or CD8+ T cells sorted from blood, obtained in a trial of the OX40 agonist ivuxolimab. All receptors come from an adult with an advanced solid tumor such as melanoma, head and neck, liver or kidney cancer.

V gene TRBV4-1 combines with J gene TRBJ2-7, with D uncertain. The germline V and J ends were trimmed by 0 bases and 6 bases, with 9 bases remaining between them. CDR1 is MGHRA and CDR2 is YSYEKL in the germline V gene. The length of the CDR3 is 13 residues. CDR3 loop: CASSQDRPGEQYF. The CDR3 bases are TGCGCCAGCAGCCAAGACCGCCCCGGCGAGCAGTACTTC.

The V call is TRBV4-1, the J call TRBJ1-2; a possible D gene is TRBD1 (5 bases). V was clipped by 0 bases and J by 0 bases, with 5 bases between them. There are 14 residues in the CDR3. Germline V lookup: CDR1 MGHRA, CDR2 YSYEKL. The CDR3 sequence: CASSQEGANYGYTF. DNA for the CDR3: TGCGCCAGCAGCCAAGAGGGGGCTAACTATGGCTACACCTTC.

The chain carries TRBV7-3 and TRBJ2-7; 9 nucleotides agree with TRBD2. Looked up from germline, CDR1 is SGHTA and CDR2 is FQGTGA. V lost 3 bases to trimming and J lost 6 bases; unmatched junction nucleotides: 6. This CDR3 has 14 residues. The CDR3 protein is CASSLTSGLVEQYF. CDR3 DNA sequence: TGTGCCAGCAGCTTGACTAGCGGACTTGTCGAGCAGTACTTC.

This clone was counted only a few times. The chain employs TRBV5-1 and TRBJ1-1, with no clear D. From germline, CDR1 is SGHRS and CDR2 YFSETQ. Trimming left V 0 bases short and J 1 base short, with 16 bases between. CDR3 length equals 17 residues. The CDR3 DNA follows: TGCGCCAGCAGCTTGGGGTTTAACCGCATGAGGAACACTGAAGCTTTCTTT. This codes for CASSLGFNRMRNTEAFF.

The count of this clone is one. V usage is TRBV7-2 and J usage is TRBJ2-2; 9 bases fit TRBD1. The CDR3 runs 18 residues. Germline-derived CDR1 and CDR2 are SGHTA and FQGNSA. The V and J ends lost 4 bases and 3 bases, in that order; junction bases with no gene match: 12. CDR3 amino acids: CASSSADRGQYYTGELFF. The CDR3 DNA is TGTGCCAGCAGCTCCGCGGACAGGGGACAATATTACACCGGGGAGCTGTTTTTT.

The genes are TRBV7-9 and TRBJ1-3; 7 bases align to TRBD1. Unmatched junction bases numbered 12, after V lost 2 bases and J lost 8 bases. Germline V gene lookup returns CDR1 SEHNR and CDR2 FQNEAQ (reference sequence). CDR3 length: 16 amino acids. The CDR3 DNA reads TGTGCCAGCAGCTTAACACAGGGGCTTCGCGGACACACCATATATTTT. This encodes CASSLTQGLRGHTIYF.

This chain uses TRBV7-3 with TRBJ2-2; 9 bases match TRBD2. The germline gives CDR1 SGHTA, CDR2 FQGTGA. CDR3 length: 18 residues. The V and J ends lost 5 bases and 3 bases, in that order; junction bases with no gene match: 13. DNA for the CDR3: TGTGCCAGCAGCCCCCCCCCGGCGGGAGGGCCTCACACCGGGGAGCTGTTTTTT. Encoded protein: CASSPPPAGGPHTGELFF.

This sequence joins TRBV5-1 and TRBJ2-7, with 8 nucleotides matching TRBD2. From germline, CDR1 is SGHRS and CDR2 YFSETQ. This CDR3 has 16 residues. Trimming removed 0 bases from V and 0 bases from J; junction bases left unmatched: 5. The CDR3, as DNA: TGCGCCAGCAGCTTGGTAGGCGGGACTAGCTCCTACGAGCAGTACTTC. Protein product: CASSLVGGTSSYEQYF.